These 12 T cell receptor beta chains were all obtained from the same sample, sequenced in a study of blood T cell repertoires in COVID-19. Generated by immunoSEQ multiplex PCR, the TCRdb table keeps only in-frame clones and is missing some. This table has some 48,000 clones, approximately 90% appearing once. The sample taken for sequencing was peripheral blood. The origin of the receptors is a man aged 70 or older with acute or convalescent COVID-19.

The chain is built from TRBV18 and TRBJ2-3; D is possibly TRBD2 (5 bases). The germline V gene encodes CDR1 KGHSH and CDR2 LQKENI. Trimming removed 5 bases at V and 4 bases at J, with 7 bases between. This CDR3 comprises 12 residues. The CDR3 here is CASSSRADTQYF. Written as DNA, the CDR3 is TGTGCCAGCTCATCGAGGGCAGATACGCAGTATTTT.

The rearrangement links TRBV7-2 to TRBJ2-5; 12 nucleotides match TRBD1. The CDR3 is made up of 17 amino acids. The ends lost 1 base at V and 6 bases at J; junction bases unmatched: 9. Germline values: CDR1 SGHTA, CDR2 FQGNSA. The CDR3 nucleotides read TGTGCCAGCAGCTTAGTCAATCGGGACAGGGGGCCGAAGACCCAGTACTTC. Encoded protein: CASSLVNRDRGPKTQYF.

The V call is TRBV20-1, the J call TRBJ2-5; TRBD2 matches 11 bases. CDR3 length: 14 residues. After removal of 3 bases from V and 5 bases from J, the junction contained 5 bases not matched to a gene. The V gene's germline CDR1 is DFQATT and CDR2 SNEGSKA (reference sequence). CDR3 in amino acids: CSASRLAGRETQYF. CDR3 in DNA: TGCAGTGCTAGTAGACTAGCGGGGAGGGAGACCCAGTACTTC.

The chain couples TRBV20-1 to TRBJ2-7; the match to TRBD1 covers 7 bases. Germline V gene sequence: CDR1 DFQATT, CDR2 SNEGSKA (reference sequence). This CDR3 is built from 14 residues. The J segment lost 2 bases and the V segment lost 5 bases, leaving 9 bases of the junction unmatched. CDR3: CSAGGQAFTYEQYF. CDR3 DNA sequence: TGCAGTGCTGGTGGACAGGCATTTACCTACGAGCAGTACTTC.

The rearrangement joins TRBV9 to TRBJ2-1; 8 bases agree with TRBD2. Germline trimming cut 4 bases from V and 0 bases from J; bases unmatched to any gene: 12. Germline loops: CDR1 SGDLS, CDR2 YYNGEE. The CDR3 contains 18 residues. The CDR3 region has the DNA TGTGCCAGCAGCCCTTCTCGGACTAGCCAGAGCTCCTACAATGAGCAGTTCTTC. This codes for CASSPSRTSQSSYNEQFF. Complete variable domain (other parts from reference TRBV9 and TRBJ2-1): DSGVTQTPKHLITATGQRVTLRCSPRSGDLSVYWYQQSLDQGLQFLIQYYNGEERAKGNILERFSAQQFPDLHSELNLSSLELGDSALYFCASSPSRTSQSSYNEQFFGPGTRLTVL.

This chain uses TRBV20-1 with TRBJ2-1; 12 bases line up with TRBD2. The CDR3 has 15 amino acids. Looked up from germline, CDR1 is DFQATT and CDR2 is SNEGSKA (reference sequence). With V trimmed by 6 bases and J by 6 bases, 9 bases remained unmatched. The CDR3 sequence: CSASTTSGGPNEQFF. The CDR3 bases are TGCAGTGCCAGTACTACTAGCGGGGGGCCCAATGAGCAGTTCTTC.

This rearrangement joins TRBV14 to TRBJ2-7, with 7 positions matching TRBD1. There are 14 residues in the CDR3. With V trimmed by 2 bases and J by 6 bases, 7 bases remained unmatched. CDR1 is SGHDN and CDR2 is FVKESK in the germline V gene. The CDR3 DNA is TGTGCCAGCAGCCAATTTACAGGGGTGGGCGAGCAGTACTTC. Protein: CASSQFTGVGEQYF.

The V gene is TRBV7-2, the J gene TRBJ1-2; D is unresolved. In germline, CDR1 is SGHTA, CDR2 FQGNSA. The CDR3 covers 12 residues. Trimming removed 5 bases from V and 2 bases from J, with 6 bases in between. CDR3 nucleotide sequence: TGTGCCAGCAGCGGGCAGAACTATGGCTACACCTTC. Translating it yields CASSGQNYGYTF.

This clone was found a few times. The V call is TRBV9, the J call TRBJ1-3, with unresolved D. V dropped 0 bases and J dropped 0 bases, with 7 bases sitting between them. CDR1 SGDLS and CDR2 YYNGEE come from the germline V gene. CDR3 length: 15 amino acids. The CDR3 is CASSVGHRSGNTIYF. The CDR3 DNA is TGTGCCAGCAGCGTAGGACACCGCTCTGGAAACACCATATATTTT.

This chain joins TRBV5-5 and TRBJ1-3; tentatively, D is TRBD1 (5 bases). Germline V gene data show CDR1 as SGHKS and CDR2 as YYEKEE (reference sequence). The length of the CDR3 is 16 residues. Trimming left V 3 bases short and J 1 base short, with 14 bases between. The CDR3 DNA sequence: TGTGCCAGCAGCTGGGCCGACAGAAATTCTGGAAACACCATATATTTT. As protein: CASSWADRNSGNTIYF.

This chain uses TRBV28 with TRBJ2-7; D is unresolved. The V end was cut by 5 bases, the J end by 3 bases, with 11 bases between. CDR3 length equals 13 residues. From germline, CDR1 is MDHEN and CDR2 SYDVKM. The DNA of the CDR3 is TGTGCCAGCAGTCTCAAACAGAGCTACGAGCAGTACTTC. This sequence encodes CASSLKQSYEQYF.

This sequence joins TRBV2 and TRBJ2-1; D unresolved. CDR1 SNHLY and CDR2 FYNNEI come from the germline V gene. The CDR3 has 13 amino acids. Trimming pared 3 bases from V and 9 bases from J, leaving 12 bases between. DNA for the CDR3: TGTGCCAGCAGTGACAATTGGAGACCTGAGCAGTTCTTC. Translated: CASSDNWRPEQFF.